This entry is about one T cell receptor delta chain. Its antigen specificity is not known. No qualities accompany the bases; no much larger clone lies one base away. This sample stems from a study of human gamma delta and Vdelta1 T cells (dated by TCRdb to between 2017 and 2018). Some background on the complete study: The study examined Delta One T cells, which are Vd1+ gamma-delta T cells, as cytotoxic effectors against acute myeloid leukemia.

CDR3 length: 21 amino acids, cysteine to phenylalanine. The kept DNA is CDR3 alone, 63 bases in frame from the first base. Germline trimming amounts to 2 bases on V and 0 bases on J, with 19 as the count of junction bases outside the gene matches. In the germline V gene, CDR1 corresponds to TSWWSYY and CDR2 to QGS. The receptor library was made with PCR. Sequencing instrument: Illumina MiSeq. TCRdb recomputed clones from the public reads with CATT; identical DNA rows were then combined. The sample contains some 13,000 delta-chain clones, under 55% of them found a single time. In total, the top ten clones hold approximately 1.5% of the sample. Summary of the overall study and its limitations: Polyclonality and broad cytotoxic targeting of acute myeloid leukemia were reported for Delta One T cells.

The source is a human donor in good health. Sequencing input: Vdelta1 gamma-delta T cells from blood grown in culture (DOT cells). This specimen's cell subset or site label, per the study, means: Delta One T cells, in vitro expanded/differentiated Vd1+ gamma-delta T cells. The chain is made from TRDV1 and TRDJ1; 9 bases in the middle match TRDD3. The DNA sequence is given as TGTGCTCTTGGGGAATGGACGGGGATAACTGGGGGAACCCCGTACACCGATAAACTCATCTTT. Translation gives CALGEWTGITGGTPYTDKLIF.